This TCR beta chain originates from a study of T-cell memory formation after mild COVID-19. A note on this clonotype: The antigen is undetermined.

General study findings and limits: In pre-infection memory, a portion of responding clones appeared, which suggested that cross-reactive memory joined. Clones that got smaller from day 15 to 85 had even CD4/CD8, while clones growing later tipped toward CD4+.

The CDR3 contains 17 residues. V was pared by 5 bases and J by 1 base, with 6 bases of the junction left unmatched. Looked up from germline, CDR1 is SGHVS and CDR2 is FNYEAQ. UMIs and sample barcodes were carried by the TCR alpha and TCR beta cDNA libraries that 5'RACE produced using constant-segment primers. MiXCR, run by TCRdb on the 5' RACE reads, gives a single entry per CDR3 protein. The sample has about 560,000 distinct CDR3 sequences, about 20% seen once. J is TRBJ2-3 and V is TRBV7-6; 13 bases fit TRBD2. The TCR was taken from an adult woman who had mild COVID-19 (a few samples of this study predate the infection). Cell type and time point are not known. Sequenced: PBMCs or a T cell subset sorted from them (not recorded which). CDR3 sequence: CASSLGGLAGGTDTQYF. The CDR3, as DNA: TGTGCCAGCAGCCTTGGCGGACTAGCGGGGGGCACAGATACGCAGTATTTT. Filled out from reference TRBV7-6 and TRBJ2-3, the complete variable domain reads GAGVSQSPRYKVTKRGQDVALRCDPISGHVSLYWYRQALGQGPEFLTYFNYEAQQDKSGLPNDRFSAERPEGSISTLTIQRTEQRDSAMYRCASSLGGLAGGTDTQYFGPGTRLTVL.